This T cell receptor beta chain appears in the sequencing data of a study of T cell responses to AZD1222 COVID-19 vaccine. In germline, CDR1 is SQVTM, CDR2 ANQGSEA. The CDR3 extends over 18 amino acids. J lost 0 bases, V lost 6 bases, and 12 bases had no gene match. Findings of the study overall: Spike-specific TCR depth and breadth grew after two AZD1222 doses. Donor demographics were predominantly white British with a female majority; clonal diversity may be underestimated. Reports say nearly half of spike-specific TCRs go after unmutated variant regions.

As to this clone: As yet, its antigen is unknown.

Sequencing used immunoSEQ multiplex PCR; TCRdb keeps in-frame clones, though not all of them. Of about 54,000 clones listed, approximately 86% were seen once; the top ten hold 6.5% to 8.5%. Here the sequenced sample was peripheral blood, taken 28 days after the second AZD1222 dose. The rearrangement uses TRBV29-1 and TRBJ2-1; 12 bases map to TRBD2. This TCR was sampled from an adult who received the AZD1222 COVID-19 vaccine. CDR3 DNA sequence: TGCAGCGTAGACGGGGGACTAGCGGGCCCGAGCTCCTACAATGAGCAGTTCTTC. This sequence encodes CSVDGGLAGPSSYNEQFF.